The 6 T cell receptor beta chains presented below share a single source sample, sequenced in a study of blood T cell repertoires in COVID-19. Data came from immunoSEQ multiplex PCR; TCRdb stores just in-frame clones and leaves some out. The sample consists of fewer than 250,000 clones, around four fifths of them appearing once. Sequencing used peripheral blood. The receptors derive from a woman of 80 years or more with COVID-19, enrolled during active disease.

As DNA, the CDR3 is TGTGCCAGCAGCTTAGTAGCAGACACTGAAGCTTTCTTT. This encodes CASSLVADTEAFF. This chain joins TRBV7-2 and TRBJ1-1; D is ambiguous. CDR3 length: 13 amino acids. Deletions cut 1 base from V and 3 bases from J, with 6 bases between. Germline values: CDR1 SGHTA, CDR2 FQGNSA.

The gene calls are TRBV19 and TRBJ1-5, with D perhaps TRBD1 (5 bases). The V end was cut by 6 bases, the J end by 7 bases, with 13 bases between. Looked up from germline, CDR1 is LNHDA and CDR2 is SQIVND (reference sequence). The CDR3 runs 13 residues. The CDR3 region has the DNA TGTGCCAGTAGGCCGGGACTTAACCAGCCCCAGCATTTT. Its translation: CASRPGLNQPQHF.

The chain combines TRBV7-6 with TRBJ1-5; a weak D match, TRBD1 (5 bases). The CDR3 runs to 14 residues. The germline V and J ends were trimmed by 5 bases and 4 bases, with 12 bases remaining between them. From germline, CDR1 is SGHVS and CDR2 FNYEAQ. CDR3 DNA sequence: TGTGCCAGCAGCCCGGGGGGGGGTAATCAGCCCCAGCATTTT. This sequence encodes CASSPGGGNQPQHF.

This clone was picked up a small number of times. V and J are TRBV7-6 and TRBJ2-7; 8 bases match TRBD1. With V trimmed by 4 bases and J by 1 base, 6 bases remained unmatched. The CDR3 has 15 amino acids. Germline-derived CDR1 and CDR2 are SGHVS and FNYEAQ. The CDR3 is CASSSYRDRSYEQYF. For the CDR3, the DNA is TGTGCCAGCAGCTCCTATAGGGACAGGTCCTACGAGCAGTACTTC.

This clone has just a few counts. The chain joins TRBV7-9 to TRBJ1-5; TRBD1 might be the D (6 bases). CDR3 length equals 17 residues. Trimming shortened V by 4 bases and J by 4 bases, and 20 bases separated the two germline ends. Germline-derived CDR1 and CDR2 are SEHNR and FQNEAQ (reference sequence). The CDR3 nucleotides are TGTGCCAGCAGCTCTGCCGGGACACCAAGGGGAAATCAGCCCCAGCATTTT. Its protein is CASSSAGTPRGNQPQHF.

This clone appeared a single time. The CDR3 DNA reads TGTGCCAGCGCGACTCGGGGGAACCAAGAGACCCAGTACTTC. This gives the protein CASATRGNQETQYF. V usage is TRBV11-2 and J usage is TRBJ2-5, with D possibly being TRBD2 (6 bases). Per the germline V gene, CDR1 is SGHAT and CDR2 is FQNNGV. This CDR3 has 14 amino acids. V lost 8 bases and J lost 0, with 13 bases in between.